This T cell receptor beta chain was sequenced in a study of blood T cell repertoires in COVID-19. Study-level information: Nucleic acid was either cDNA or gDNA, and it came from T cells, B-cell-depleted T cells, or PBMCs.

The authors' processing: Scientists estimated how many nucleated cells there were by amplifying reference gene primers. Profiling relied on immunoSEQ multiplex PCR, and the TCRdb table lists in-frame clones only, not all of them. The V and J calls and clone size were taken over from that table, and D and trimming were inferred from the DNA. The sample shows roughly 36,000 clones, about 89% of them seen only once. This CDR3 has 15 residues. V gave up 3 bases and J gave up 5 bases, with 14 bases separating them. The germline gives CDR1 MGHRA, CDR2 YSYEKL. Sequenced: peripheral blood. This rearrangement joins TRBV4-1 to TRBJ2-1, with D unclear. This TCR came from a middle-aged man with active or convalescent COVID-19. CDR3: CASSHPPQANNEQFF. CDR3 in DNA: TGCGCCAGCAGCCACCCGCCCCAGGCGAACAATGAGCAGTTCTTC.